The rows below give T cell receptor beta chains drawn from one sample of a study of T cell responses to AZD1222 COVID-19 vaccine. Assay: immunoSEQ multiplex PCR; the TCRdb copy retains only in-frame clones and omits some. The table lists fewer than 150,000 clones, about 93% of them singletons, with around 7.1% in the top ten. The source was peripheral blood, collected 28 days after the second AZD1222 dose. Receptors were obtained from an adult who received the AZD1222 COVID-19 vaccine. Both conserved end residues are part of each CDR3.

CASSYSAGGSSYGYTF TRBJ1-2 TRBV6-5
CASSPGQQNGYTF TRBJ1-2 TRBV6-5
CASSIGTGRTEAFF TRBJ1-1 TRBV28
CASSIGTGDFYEQYF TRBJ2-7 TRBV19
CASSYSRPGYEQYF TRBJ2-7 TRBV6-5
CASSPSGGWEQYF TRBJ2-7 TRBV19
CASSYSAGWFGYTF TRBJ1-2 TRBV6-5
CASSLVGGGSYNSPLHF TRBJ1-6 TRBV11-2
CASGPKNRDGYTF TRBJ1-2 TRBV7-9
CATFSPQGGREQYF TRBJ2-7 TRBV10-3
CASTYSPGQDYGYTF TRBJ1-2 TRBV5-1
CASSPGQHNSPLHF TRBJ1-6 TRBV9
CASVLAVHNEQFF TRBJ2-1 TRBV12-5
CASSHRLGDGYTF TRBJ1-2 TRBV28
CASSAGDTGELFF TRBJ2-2 TRBV18
CASSKSSSGANVLTF TRBJ2-6 TRBV19
CSAGVPGQIPYEQYF TRBJ2-7 TRBV29-1
CAWSVLMGVGGYTF TRBJ1-2 TRBV30
CASSLGRFYNEQFF TRBJ2-1 TRBV5-6
CASSTSGTSNNEQYF TRBJ2-7 TRBV6-5
CASSGDLLHYGYTF TRBJ1-2 TRBV18
CASSQGGEETQYF TRBJ2-5 TRBV5-1
CASSYSGSIYGYTF TRBJ1-2 TRBV6-5
CASSIVLLDEQYF TRBJ2-7 TRBV19
CAISGTTEAFF TRBJ1-1 TRBV10-3
CASSQLTGTGGYTF TRBJ1-2 TRBV4-3
CASSLPGQIATKQYF TRBJ2-7 TRBV5-5
CARLGSGGPDLSDTQYF TRBJ2-3 TRBV19
CAWSTGYINYGYTF TRBJ1-2 TRBV30
CASSPRDNYYEQYF TRBJ2-7 TRBV5-1